The 4 T cell receptor beta chains reported below all come from one sample, sequenced in a study of early T cells in non-severe SARS-CoV-2 infection. TCRdb used MiXCR to reprocess the 5' RACE reads, holding one entry per CDR3 protein. The table has over 50,000 distinct CDR3 sequences, roughly a tenth seen once. The sequenced sample was whole blood. All receptors come from an adult who was a healthcare worker with PCR-confirmed SARS-CoV-2 infection or an uninfected control (not recorded which).

Remarks on this clonotype: A junction boundary mismatches the germline segment, possibly from a read error. The chain combines TRBV18 with TRBJ2-1, with 8 bases aligning to TRBD1. Germline CDR1 reads KGHSH; CDR2 reads LQKENI. The length of the CDR3 is 15 residues. The chain's CDR3 is CASSPARTGMSEQFF. Here the CDR3 DNA reads TGCGCCAGCTCACCAGCCAGGACAGGGATGAGTGAGCAGTTCTTC.

The chain combines TRBV7-3 with TRBJ2-3; D call uncertain. This CDR3 is built from 13 residues. CDR1 is SGHTA and CDR2 is FQGTGA in the germline V gene. Trimming took off 1 base at V and 2 bases at J, with 4 bases between the two ends. The CDR3 nucleotides are TGTGCCAGCAGCTTAATTCCCACAGATACGCAGTATTTT. Its protein is CASSLIPTDTQYF.

The chain is built from TRBV12-3 or TRBV12-4 and TRBJ2-3, with D possibly matching TRBD1 (5 bases). Trimming took off 5 bases at V and 0 bases at J, with 15 bases between the two ends. The CDR3 length is 16 residues. The CDR3 loop reads CASSRRSGLSTDTQYF. CDR3 DNA sequence: TGTGCCAGCAGTCGAAGGTCAGGGCTAAGCACAGATACGCAGTATTTT.

This clonotype was counted only a few times. The rearrangement uses TRBV27 and TRBJ2-1; either TRBD1 or TRBD2 may supply D (6 bases each). Trimming took 3 bases from V and 3 from J, leaving 12 bases between them. CDR3 length: 15 residues. Germline-derived CDR1 and CDR2 are MNHEY and SMNVEV (reference sequence). CDR3 coding DNA: TGTGCCAGCAGTTTCTCGGGGGCGAACTACAATGAGCAGTTCTTC. This codes for CASSFSGANYNEQFF.